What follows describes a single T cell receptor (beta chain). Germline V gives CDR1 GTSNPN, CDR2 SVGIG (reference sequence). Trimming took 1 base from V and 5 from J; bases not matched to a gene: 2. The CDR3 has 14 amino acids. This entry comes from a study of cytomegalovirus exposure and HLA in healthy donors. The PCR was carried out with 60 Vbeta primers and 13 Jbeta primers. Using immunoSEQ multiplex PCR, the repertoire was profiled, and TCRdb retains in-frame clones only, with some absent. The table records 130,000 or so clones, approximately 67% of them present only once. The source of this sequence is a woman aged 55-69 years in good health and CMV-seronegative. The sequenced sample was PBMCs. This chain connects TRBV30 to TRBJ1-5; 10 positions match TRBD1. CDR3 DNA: TGTGCCTGGAGTGGACAGGGGGCGCATCAGCCCCAGCATTTT. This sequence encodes CAWSGQGAHQPQHF.